The source of this T cell receptor (beta chain) is a study of T cells expressing NK-cell markers. Findings of the study overall: Clarity on HCMV specificity was lacking for the expanded NKG2C+ T cell clones.

The germline V gene encodes CDR1 SGHVS and CDR2 FQNEAQ. The CDR3 runs 17 residues. On this clonotype: What it recognizes is unknown.

TCR beta cDNA was generated via 5'RACE template switching incorporating UMIs. TCRdb reprocessed the 5' RACE reads and reports one entry per CDR3 protein, with no DNA. In total, the table holds approximately 420,000 distinct CDR3 sequences. This sequence was found in a woman in her 50s in good health. This sequence joins TRBV7-8 and TRBJ2-3; TCRdb reports TRBD1, a call that lacks DNA to check it against. Material for sequencing was blood T cells: a sorted CD56 or NKG2C T cell subset, CD4+ or CD8+ T cells, or bulk PBMC T cells (not recorded which). This chain's CDR3 is CASSLGRGTGGTDTQYF.